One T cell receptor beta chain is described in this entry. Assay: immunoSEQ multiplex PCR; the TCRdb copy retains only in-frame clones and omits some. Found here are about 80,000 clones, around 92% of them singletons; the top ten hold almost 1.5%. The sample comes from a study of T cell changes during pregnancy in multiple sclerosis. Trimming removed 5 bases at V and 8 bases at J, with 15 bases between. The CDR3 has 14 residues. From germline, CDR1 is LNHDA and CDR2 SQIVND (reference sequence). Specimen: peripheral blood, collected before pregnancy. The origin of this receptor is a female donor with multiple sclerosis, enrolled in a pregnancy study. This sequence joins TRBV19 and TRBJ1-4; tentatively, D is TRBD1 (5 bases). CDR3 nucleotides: TGTGCCAGTAGTCAATTTCAGGGCCAAGAAAAACTGTTTTTT. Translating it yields CASSQFQGQEKLFF.